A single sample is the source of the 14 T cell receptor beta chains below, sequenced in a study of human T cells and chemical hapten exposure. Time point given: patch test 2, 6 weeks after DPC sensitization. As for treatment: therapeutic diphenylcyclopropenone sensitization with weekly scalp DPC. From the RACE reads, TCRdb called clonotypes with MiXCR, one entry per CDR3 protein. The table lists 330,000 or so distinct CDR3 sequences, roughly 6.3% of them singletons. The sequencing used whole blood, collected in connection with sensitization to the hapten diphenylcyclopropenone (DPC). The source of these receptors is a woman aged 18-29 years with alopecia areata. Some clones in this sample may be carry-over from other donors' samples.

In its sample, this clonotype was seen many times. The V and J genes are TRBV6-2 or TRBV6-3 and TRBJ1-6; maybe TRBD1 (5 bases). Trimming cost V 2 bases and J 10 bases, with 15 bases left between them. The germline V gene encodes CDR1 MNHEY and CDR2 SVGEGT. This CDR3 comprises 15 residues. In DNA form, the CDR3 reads TGTGCCAGCAGTTACGAAGCAGGGACGAACTCACCCCTCCACTTT. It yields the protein CASSYEAGTNSPLHF.

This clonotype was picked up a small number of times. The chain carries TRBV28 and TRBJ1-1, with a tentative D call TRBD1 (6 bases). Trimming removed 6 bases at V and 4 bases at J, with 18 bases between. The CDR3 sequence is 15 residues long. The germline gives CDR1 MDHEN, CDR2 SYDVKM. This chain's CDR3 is CASSRGGAVSTEAFF. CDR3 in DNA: TGTGCCAGCAGCCGGGGGGGGGCGGTGAGCACTGAAGCTTTCTTT.

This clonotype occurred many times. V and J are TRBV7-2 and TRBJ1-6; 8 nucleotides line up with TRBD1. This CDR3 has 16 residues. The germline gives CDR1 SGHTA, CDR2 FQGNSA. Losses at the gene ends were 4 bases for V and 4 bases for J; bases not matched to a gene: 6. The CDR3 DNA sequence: TGTGCCAGCAGCTACGACAGGGGAGAATATAATTCACCCCTCCACTTT. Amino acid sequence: CASSYDRGEYNSPLHF.

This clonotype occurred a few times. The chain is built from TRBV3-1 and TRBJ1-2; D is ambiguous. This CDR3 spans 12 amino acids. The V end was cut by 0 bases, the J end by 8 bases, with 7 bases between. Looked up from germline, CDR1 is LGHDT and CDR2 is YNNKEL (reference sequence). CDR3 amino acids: CASSQETGGYTF. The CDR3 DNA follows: TGTGCCAGCAGCCAAGAGACGGGCGGCTACACCTTC.

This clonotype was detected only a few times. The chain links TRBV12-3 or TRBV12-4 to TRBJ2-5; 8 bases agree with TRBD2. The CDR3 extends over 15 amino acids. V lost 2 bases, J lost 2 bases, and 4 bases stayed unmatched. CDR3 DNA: TGTGCCAGCAGTTTAATGGCGGGGGGACAAGAGACCCAGTACTTC. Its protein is CASSLMAGGQETQYF.

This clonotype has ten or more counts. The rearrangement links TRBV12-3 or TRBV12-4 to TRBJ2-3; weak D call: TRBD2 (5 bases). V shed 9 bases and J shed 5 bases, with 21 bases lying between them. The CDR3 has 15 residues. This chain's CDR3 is CASLTRGWEGDTQYF. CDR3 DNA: TGTGCCAGTCTGACCCGGGGATGGGAAGGAGATACGCAGTATTTT.

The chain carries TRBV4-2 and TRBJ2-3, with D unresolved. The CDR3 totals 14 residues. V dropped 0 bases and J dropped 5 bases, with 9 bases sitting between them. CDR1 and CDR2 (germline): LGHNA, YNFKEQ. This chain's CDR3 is CASSQEEIGDTQYF. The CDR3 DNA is TGTGCCAGCAGCCAAGAGGAGATAGGAGATACGCAGTATTTT.

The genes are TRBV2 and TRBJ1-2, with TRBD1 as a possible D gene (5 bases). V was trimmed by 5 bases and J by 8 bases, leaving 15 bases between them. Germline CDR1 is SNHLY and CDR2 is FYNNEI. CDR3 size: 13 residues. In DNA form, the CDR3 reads TGTGCCAGCAGTCTCAGGGTGCTGGGGGGCTACACCTTC. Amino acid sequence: CASSLRVLGGYTF.

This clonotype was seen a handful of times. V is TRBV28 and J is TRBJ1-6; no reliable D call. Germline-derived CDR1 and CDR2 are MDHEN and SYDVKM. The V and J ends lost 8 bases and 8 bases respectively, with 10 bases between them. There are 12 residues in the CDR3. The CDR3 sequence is CASADGYSPLHF. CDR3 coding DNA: TGTGCCAGCGCAGATGGGTATTCACCCCTCCACTTT.

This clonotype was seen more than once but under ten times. This CDR3 is CASSHTRWQYQETQYF. The DNA of the CDR3 is TGCGCCAGCAGCCACACCCGGTGGCAGTACCAAGAGACCCAGTACTTC. V gene TRBV4-3 combines with J gene TRBJ2-5; D gene unclear. V lost 3 bases to trimming and J lost 0 bases, with 14 bases between them. The CDR3 totals 16 residues. Germline V CDR1 and CDR2: LGHNA, YSLEER.

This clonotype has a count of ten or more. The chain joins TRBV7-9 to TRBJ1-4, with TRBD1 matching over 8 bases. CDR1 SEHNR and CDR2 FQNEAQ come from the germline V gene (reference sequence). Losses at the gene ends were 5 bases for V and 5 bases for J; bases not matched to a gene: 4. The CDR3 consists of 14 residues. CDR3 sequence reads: CASSLDRENEKLFF. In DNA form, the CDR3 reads TGTGCCAGCAGCCTGGACAGGGAAAATGAAAAACTGTTTTTT.

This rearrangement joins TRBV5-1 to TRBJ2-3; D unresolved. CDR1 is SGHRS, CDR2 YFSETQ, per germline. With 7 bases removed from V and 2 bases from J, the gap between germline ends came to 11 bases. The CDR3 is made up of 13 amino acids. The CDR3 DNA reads TGCGCCAGCGGAACCCGGACCACAGATACGCAGTATTTT. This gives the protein CASGTRTTDTQYF.

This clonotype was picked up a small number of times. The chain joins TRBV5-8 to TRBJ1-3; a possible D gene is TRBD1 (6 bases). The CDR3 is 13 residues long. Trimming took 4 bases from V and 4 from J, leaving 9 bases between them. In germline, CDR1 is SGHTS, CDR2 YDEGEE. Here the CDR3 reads CASSRGQGNTIYF. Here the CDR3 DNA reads TGTGCCAGCAGCCGTGGACAGGGAAACACCATATATTTT.

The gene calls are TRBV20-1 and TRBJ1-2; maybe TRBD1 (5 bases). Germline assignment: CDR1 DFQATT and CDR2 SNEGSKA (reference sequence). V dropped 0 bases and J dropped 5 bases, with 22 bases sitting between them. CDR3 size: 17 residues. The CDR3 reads CSARDMYSVRGVYGYTF. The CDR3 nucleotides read TGCAGTGCTAGAGATATGTATTCTGTTAGGGGTGTTTATGGCTACACCTTC.